The 25 T cell receptor beta chains below come from one sample, sequenced in a study of STAT5B mutations in CD4+ large granular lymphocyte leukemia. Profiled with immunoSEQ multiplex PCR; TCRdb holds only in-frame clones, not every one. The table has approximately 31,000 clones, 72% seen once. The sample consisted of CD4+ T cells from blood buffy coats. The receptors derive from a human donor in good health.

The chain employs TRBV11-2 and TRBJ1-2; D gene unclear. This CDR3 region has 12 residues. From germline, CDR1 is SGHAT and CDR2 FQNNGV. V was shortened by 5 bases and J by 9 bases, with 13 bases between the two germline ends. The CDR3 loop is CASSPSASSYTF. CDR3 DNA: TGTGCCAGCAGCCCTAGTGCCAGCAGCTACACCTTC.

This clone was counted between two and nine times. This chain uses TRBV5-1 with TRBJ1-2; possible D gene TRBD1, 5 bases. CDR1 is SGHRS and CDR2 is YFSETQ in the germline V gene. The V end was cut by 0 bases, the J end by 4 bases, with 7 bases between. The CDR3 contains 13 residues. In DNA form, the CDR3 reads TGCGCCAGCAGCTTGGGACAGACCTATGGCTACACCTTC. Protein product: CASSLGQTYGYTF. The variable domain in full, with the rest retrieved from reference TRBV5-1 and TRBJ1-2, is KAGVTQTPRYLIKTRGQQVTLSCSPISGHRSVSWYQQTPGQGLQFLFEYFSETQRNKGNFPGRFSGRQFSNSRSEMNVSTLELGDSALYLCASSLGQTYGYTFGSGTRLTVV.

This rearrangement joins TRBV18 to TRBJ1-2; D gene uncertain. CDR1 is KGHSH and CDR2 is LQKENI in the germline V gene. This CDR3 contains 10 residues. With 5 bases removed from V and 7 bases from J, the gap between germline ends came to 5 bases. The DNA of the CDR3 is TGTGCCAGCTCAGGACCTGGCTACACCTTC. Amino acid sequence: CASSGPGYTF.

The chain has TRBV28 and TRBJ1-6; 8 nucleotides line up with TRBD1. With V trimmed by 8 bases and J by 4 bases, 10 bases remained unmatched. The V gene's germline CDR1 is MDHEN and CDR2 SYDVKM. The CDR3 has 16 amino acids. In DNA form, the CDR3 reads TGTGCCAGCGGGGATGCAGGGGGCAGGTATAATTCACCCCTCCACTTT. It is translated as CASGDAGGRYNSPLHF.

The chain uses TRBV7-2 and TRBJ2-7; possibly TRBD1 or TRBD2 for D (5 bases each). This CDR3 region has 16 residues. V was trimmed by 1 base and J by 1 base, leaving 14 bases between them. Germline V lookup: CDR1 SGHTA, CDR2 FQGNSA. The CDR3 region has the DNA TGTGCCAGCAGCTTAGTGTCGCGTTGGGGGTCCTACGAGCAGTACTTC. Translated, it gives CASSLVSRWGSYEQYF. Together with reference TRBV7-2 and TRBJ2-7, the CDR3 gives the full variable domain: GAGVSQSPSNKVTEKGKDVELRCDPISGHTALYWYRQSLGQGLEFLIYFQGNSAPDKSGLPSDRFSAERTGGSVSTLTIQRTQQEDSAVYLCASSLVSRWGSYEQYFGPGTRLTVT.

The chain has TRBV20-1 and TRBJ2-5, with D possibly being TRBD1 or TRBD2 (5 bases each). V was clipped by 3 bases and J by 5 bases, with 7 bases between them. The germline V gene encodes CDR1 DFQATT and CDR2 SNEGSKA (reference sequence). The CDR3 runs to 11 residues. The CDR3, as DNA: TGCAGTGCTAGCGGGGCGGAGACCCAGTACTTC. Translated, it gives CSASGAETQYF.

The V call is TRBV7-2, the J call TRBJ2-7; D is possibly TRBD2 (6 bases). Germline loops: CDR1 SGHTA, CDR2 FQGNSA. The CDR3 extends over 16 amino acids. Trimming stripped 1 base from V and 2 bases from J, with 15 bases between. The CDR3 region has the DNA TGTGCCAGCAGCTTAGTGGCTCCTAGCGTCGCCTACGAGCAGTACTTC. This encodes CASSLVAPSVAYEQYF.

The chain couples TRBV6-1 to TRBJ1-1, with unresolved D. V lost 6 bases, J lost 3 bases, and 11 bases lay in between. The CDR3 length is 13 residues. CDR1 is MNHNS and CDR2 is SASEGT in the germline V gene. The CDR3 loop is CASRLQQDTEAFF. The CDR3 nucleotides read TGTGCCAGCAGACTACAACAAGACACTGAAGCTTTCTTT.

This clone showed up just a few times. The chain joins TRBV2 to TRBJ2-7; 13 nucleotides align to TRBD2. The junction had 1 base not matched to a gene; V was cut back by 3 bases and J by 2 bases. The CDR3 sequence is 15 residues long. The germline CDR1 and CDR2 sequences are SNHLY and FYNNEI. CDR3 in DNA: TGTGCCAGCAGTGAGACTAGCGGGGGGACCTACGAGCAGTACTTC. It specifies CASSETSGGTYEQYF.

The V and J genes are TRBV11-2 and TRBJ2-5; possibly TRBD1 for D (5 bases). The CDR3 has 15 amino acids. Germline CDR1 and CDR2: SGHAT and FQNNGV. Trimming took off 1 base at V and 2 bases at J, with 11 bases between the two ends. The CDR3 region is CASSLGGRGQETQYF. The CDR3 DNA reads as TGTGCCAGCAGCTTAGGAGGTAGGGGACAAGAGACCCAGTACTTC.

The V gene is TRBV7-2, the J gene TRBJ1-3; D not resolved. V dropped 1 base and J dropped 1 base, with 8 bases sitting between them. The CDR3 has 15 residues. CDR1 and CDR2 (germline): SGHTA, FQGNSA. CDR3 bases: TGTGCCAGCAGCTTAGTGGGTTGGTCTGGAAACACCATATATTTT. Its translation is CASSLVGWSGNTIYF.

The chain is built from TRBV27 and TRBJ2-3; no reliable D call. Germline V gene data show CDR1 as MNHEY and CDR2 as SMNVEV (reference sequence). CDR3 size: 13 residues. Trimming stripped 3 bases from V and 1 base from J, with 5 bases between. CDR3 in amino acids: CASSFFRTDTQYF. The CDR3 DNA reads TGTGCCAGCAGTTTCTTTCGCACAGATACGCAGTATTTT.

The chain recombines TRBV18 with TRBJ2-5; the D gene is possibly TRBD1 (5 bases). This CDR3 comprises 15 residues. Germline V lookup: CDR1 KGHSH, CDR2 LQKENI. V dropped 3 bases and J dropped 5 bases, with 16 bases sitting between them. CDR3 in amino acids: CASSPSEQGVETQYF. The CDR3 DNA reads as TGTGCCAGCTCACCCAGTGAGCAGGGTGTGGAGACCCAGTACTTC.

The gene calls are TRBV4-1 and TRBJ2-3; 7 bases agree with TRBD1. This CDR3 has 16 residues. J gave up 3 bases and V 1 base, and 7 bases lay outside the gene matches. Germline-derived CDR1 and CDR2 are MGHRA and YSYEKL. The CDR3 bases are TGCGCCAGCAGCCAAGGAGCACGACAGGGAACAGATACGCAGTATTTT. Translating it yields CASSQGARQGTDTQYF.

V and J are TRBV5-6 and TRBJ2-1; 11 bases match TRBD1. J gave up 2 bases and V 4 bases, and 14 bases lay outside the gene matches. Looked up from germline, CDR1 is SGHDT and CDR2 is YYEEEE. The CDR3 extends over 19 amino acids. The CDR3 DNA is TGTGCCAGCAGCGGCCCGGGACAGGGGGGTGCGACAACCTACAATGAGCAGTTCTTC. It is translated as CASSGPGQGGATTYNEQFF.

This clone appeared a single time. The genes are TRBV5-6 and TRBJ2-7, with TRBD1 matching 9 bases. The CDR3 is made up of 16 amino acids. The J segment lost 5 bases and the V segment lost 2 bases, leaving 11 bases of the junction unmatched. Per the germline V gene, CDR1 is SGHDT and CDR2 is YYEEEE. The CDR3 nucleotides read TGTGCCAGCAGCTTCGACCCGACGGGACAGGGCCACGAGCAGTACTTC. Its translation is CASSFDPTGQGHEQYF. Together with reference TRBV5-6 and TRBJ2-7, the CDR3 gives the full variable domain: DAGVTQSPTHLIKTRGQQVTLRCSPKSGHDTVSWYQQALGQGPQFIFQYYEEEERQRGNFPDRFSGHQFPNYSSELNVNALLLGDSALYLCASSFDPTGQGHEQYFGPGTRLTVT.

This sequence joins TRBV7-9 and TRBJ2-7; D might be TRBD1 or TRBD2, each matching 5 bases. CDR3 length: 14 amino acids. V was cut by 0 bases and J by 2 bases, with 8 bases left in between. Per germline, CDR1 SEHNR and CDR2 FQNEAQ (reference sequence). The CDR3 spells CASSLAVGPYEQYF. CDR3 nucleotides: TGTGCCAGCAGCTTAGCGGTGGGACCCTACGAGCAGTACTTC.

The V call is TRBV19, the J call TRBJ2-7, with 10 bases that match TRBD2. V gave up 3 bases and J gave up 0 bases; unmatched junction bases: 2. The germline V gene has CDR1 LNHDA and CDR2 SQIVND (reference sequence). The CDR3 has 15 amino acids. The CDR3 nucleotides read TGTGCCAGTAGTATCCTAGCGGGGGCCTCCTACGAGCAGTACTTC. This encodes CASSILAGASYEQYF.

CDR3 bases: TGTGCCAGCAGCTTAGAATCGAGGTGGACTGGAAACACCATATATTTT. Translating gives CASSLESRWTGNTIYF. This chain uses TRBV7-9 with TRBJ1-3; D unresolved. Germline V gene data show CDR1 as SEHNR and CDR2 as FQNEAQ (reference sequence). This CDR3 spans 16 amino acids. V was pared by 1 base and J by 2 bases, with 12 bases between.

The rearrangement uses TRBV7-8 and TRBJ2-5, with a tentative D call TRBD1 (7 bases). CDR3 length: 15 residues. Looked up from germline, CDR1 is SGHVS and CDR2 is FQNEAQ. The germline V and J ends were trimmed by 5 bases and 1 base, with 14 bases remaining between them. DNA of the CDR3: TGTGCCAGCAGCCTCCCAGGGGGGATCCAAGAGACCCAGTACTTC. It yields the protein CASSLPGGIQETQYF.

A word on this clone: One end of the junction varies from germline; a read error may be responsible. The chain is built from TRBV7-7 and TRBJ2-3, with D perhaps matching TRBD1 or TRBD2 (6 bases each). CDR1 is SSHAT and CDR2 is FNYEAQ in the germline V gene (reference sequence). This CDR3 spans 15 amino acids. The DNA of the CDR3 is TGTGCTAGCAGCTTGGGGGCAGGAGGGACAGATACGCAGTATTTT. This encodes CASSLGAGGTDTQYF.

CDR3: CASSLEGVGANVLTF. The CDR3 DNA reads TGTGCCAGCAGCTTGGAGGGGGTCGGGGCCAACGTCCTGACTTTC. The rearrangement joins TRBV5-6 to TRBJ2-6; D perhaps matches TRBD1 (6 bases). CDR1 and CDR2 from the germline V gene are SGHDT and YYEEEE. V lost 0 bases and J 4 bases, leaving 8 bases between the germline ends. This CDR3 is 15 amino acids long.

In DNA form, the CDR3 reads TGTGCCAGCACCTCCCAGGGAGGTCAGCCCCAGCATTTT. Protein product: CASTSQGGQPQHF. The chain has TRBV2 and TRBJ1-5; maybe TRBD1 (5 bases). Germline-derived CDR1 and CDR2 are SNHLY and FYNNEI. This CDR3 is 13 amino acids long. The ends were cut back, 7 bases at V and 6 bases at J, with 13 bases in the middle.

V usage is TRBV19 and J usage is TRBJ1-2; tentative D call: TRBD1 (5 bases). Trimming stripped 3 bases from V and 4 bases from J, with 9 bases between. The CDR3 is made up of 13 amino acids. Germline V lookup: CDR1 LNHDA, CDR2 SQIVND (reference sequence). CDR3 amino acids: CASSIDSLYGYTF. The CDR3 DNA reads TGTGCCAGTAGTATTGACAGCCTCTATGGCTACACCTTC.

The V gene is TRBV5-6, the J gene TRBJ2-7; tentatively, D is TRBD1 or TRBD2 (5 bases each). This CDR3 has 18 amino acids. CDR1 and CDR2 from the germline V gene are SGHDT and YYEEEE. Trimming stripped 4 bases from V and 0 bases from J, with 23 bases between. The DNA for the CDR3 is TGTGCCAGCAGCATCTTATCCCCAGGGTGGAGGAGCTCCTACGAGCAGTACTTC. Its translation: CASSILSPGWRSSYEQYF.